This paragraph covers one T cell receptor beta chain sequence. Its antigen is currently unknown. This sample is drawn from a study of shared clonotypes between healthy human individuals. Per the study methods: Junction-only sequences without quality scores came from ImmunoSEQ, so filtering differed. Generated by immunoSEQ multiplex PCR, the TCRdb table keeps only in-frame clones and is missing some. V and J calls and clone size are copied from that table; D and trimming were computed from the DNA. This sample has over 2 million clones; 92% occur once, and the top ten carry approximately 0.39%. Trimming took 4 bases from V and 0 from J; bases not matched to a gene: 7. The CDR3 runs 16 residues. Germline values: CDR1 SGHAT, CDR2 FQNNGV. The study, taken as a whole, reports: Clonotype sharing across donors was expected to vary with sequencing depth. Among non-shared clonotypes, generation probabilities were lower than among those shared by all four donors.

The TCR was taken from a man between 18 and 35 years old in good health. Some clones in this sample may be carry-over from other donors' samples. The gene calls are TRBV11-2 and TRBJ2-3; 7 bases line up with TRBD2. The source material was naive CD4+ T cells from PBMCs. Subset defined: CD45RA+ positively selected. For the CDR3, the DNA is TGTGCCAGCAGCTCCCGACTAGCCCAGAGCACAGATACGCAGTATTTT. Translated, it gives CASSSRLAQSTDTQYF.